This T cell receptor (beta chain) derives from a study of shared clonotypes between healthy human individuals. Regarding the study as a whole: Clonotype sharing across a few donors was observed for about 5.2% of naive CD4 clonotypes. Only blood was sampled, and tissue TCR repertoires likely differ from blood ones.

For this clone: What it binds is unknown.

The method was immunoSEQ multiplex PCR; TCRdb's version includes in-frame clones alone and lacks a portion of them. The table includes roughly 1,500,000 clones, about 98% detected once. The study enrolled healthy HIV-negative adults without recent acute infections or vaccinations as donors. The V and J ends lost 6 bases and 5 bases respectively, with 8 bases between them. This CDR3 is built from 12 residues. Germline CDR1 SNHLY, CDR2 FYNNEI. The sequence came from a man aged 25-45 years in good health. What was sequenced was naive CD4+ T cells sorted from blood. The sample's subset: CD45RA+ positively selected. This chain joins TRBV2 and TRBJ1-5; D unresolved. The CDR3 nucleotides read TGTGCCAGCAGATCTGAGGATCAGCCCCAGCATTTT. Encoded protein: CASRSEDQPQHF.